This TCR beta chain was sequenced for a study of technical replicates of blood from several donors. Method: immunoSEQ multiplex PCR; TCRdb's copy keeps in-frame clones and lacks some. The data show 60,000 to 80,000 clones, around 87% seen once. With 5 bases removed from V and 12 bases from J, the gap between germline ends came to 17 bases. The germline V gene has CDR1 SEHNR and CDR2 FQNEAQ (reference sequence). The CDR3 length is 14 residues. The sample consisted of PBMCs. V and J are TRBV7-9 and TRBJ1-6; D not resolved. The clonotype was recovered from a human donor in good health. Some clones in this sample may be carry-over from other donors' samples. CDR3 protein: CASSPHEGGLPLHF. The CDR3 DNA reads TGTGCCAGCAGCCCCCATGAGGGCGGGTTACCCCTCCACTTT. Full variable domain (rest looked up from reference TRBV7-9 and TRBJ1-6): DTGVSQNPRHKITKRGQNVTFRCDPISEHNRLYWYRQTLGQGPEFLTYFQNEAQLEKSRLLSDRFSAERPKGSFSTLEIQRTEQGDSAMYLCASSPHEGGLPLHFGNGTRLTVT.